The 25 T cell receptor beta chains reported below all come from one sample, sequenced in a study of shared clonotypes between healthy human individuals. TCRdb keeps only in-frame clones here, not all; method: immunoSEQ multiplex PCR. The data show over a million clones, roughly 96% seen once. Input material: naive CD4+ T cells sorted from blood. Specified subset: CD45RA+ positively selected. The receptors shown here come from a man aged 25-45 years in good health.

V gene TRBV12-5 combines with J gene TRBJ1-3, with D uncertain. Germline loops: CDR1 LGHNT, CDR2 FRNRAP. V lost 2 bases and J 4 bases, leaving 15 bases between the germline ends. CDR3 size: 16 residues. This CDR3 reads CASGLLRYTEGNTIYF. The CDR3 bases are TGTGCTAGTGGTTTGCTCCGGTATACGGAGGGAAACACCATATATTTT. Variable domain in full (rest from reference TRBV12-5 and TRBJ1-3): DARVTQTPRHKVTEMGQEVTMRCQPILGHNTVFWYRQTMMQGLELLAYFRNRAPLDDSGMPKDRFSAEMPDATLATLKIQPSEPRDSAVYFCASGLLRYTEGNTIYFGEGSWLTVV.

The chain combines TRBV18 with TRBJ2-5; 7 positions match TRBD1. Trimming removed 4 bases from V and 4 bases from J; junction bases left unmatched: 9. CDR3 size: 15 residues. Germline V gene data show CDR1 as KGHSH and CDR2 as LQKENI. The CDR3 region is CASSQNRGGGETQYF. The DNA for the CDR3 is TGTGCCAGCTCACAAAACAGGGGCGGAGGAGAGACCCAGTACTTC.

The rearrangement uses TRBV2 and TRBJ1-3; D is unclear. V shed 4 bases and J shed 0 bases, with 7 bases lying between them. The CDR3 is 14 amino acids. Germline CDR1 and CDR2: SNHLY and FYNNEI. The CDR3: CASSVENSGNTIYF. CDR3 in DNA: TGTGCCAGCAGTGTGGAAAACTCTGGAAACACCATATATTTT.

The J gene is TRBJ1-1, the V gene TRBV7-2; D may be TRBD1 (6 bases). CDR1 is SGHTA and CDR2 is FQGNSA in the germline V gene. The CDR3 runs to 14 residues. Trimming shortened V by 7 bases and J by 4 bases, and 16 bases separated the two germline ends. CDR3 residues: CASTFSRGGTEAFF. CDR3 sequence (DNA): TGTGCCAGCACCTTCTCCAGGGGAGGCACTGAAGCTTTCTTT.

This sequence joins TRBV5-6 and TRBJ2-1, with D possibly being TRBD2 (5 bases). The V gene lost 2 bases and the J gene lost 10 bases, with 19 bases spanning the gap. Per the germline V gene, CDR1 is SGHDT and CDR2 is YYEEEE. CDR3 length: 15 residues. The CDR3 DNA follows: TGTGCCAGCAGCTTCCTTTCGGGAAAGGCGTGGGAGCAGTTCTTC. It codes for CASSFLSGKAWEQFF.

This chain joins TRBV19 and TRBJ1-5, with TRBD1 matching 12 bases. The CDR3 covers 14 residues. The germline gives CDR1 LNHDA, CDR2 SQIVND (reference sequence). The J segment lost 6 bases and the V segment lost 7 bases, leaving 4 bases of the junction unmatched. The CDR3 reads CASTRGQGAQPQHF. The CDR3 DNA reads TGTGCCAGTACCCGGGGACAGGGGGCTCAGCCCCAGCATTTT.

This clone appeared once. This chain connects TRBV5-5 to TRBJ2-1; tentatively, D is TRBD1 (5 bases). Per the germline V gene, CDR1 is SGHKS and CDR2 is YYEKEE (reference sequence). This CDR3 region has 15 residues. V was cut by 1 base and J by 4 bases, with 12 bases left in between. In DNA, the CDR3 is TGTGCCAGCAGCTTGAGAGGAGACAGTTACAATGAGCAGTTCTTC. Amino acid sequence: CASSLRGDSYNEQFF.

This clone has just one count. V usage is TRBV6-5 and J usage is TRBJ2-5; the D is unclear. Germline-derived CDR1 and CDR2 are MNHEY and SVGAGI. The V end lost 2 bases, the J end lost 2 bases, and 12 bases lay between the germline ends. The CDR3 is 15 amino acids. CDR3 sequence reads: CASSYPPGGQETQYF. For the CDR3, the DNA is TGTGCCAGCAGTTACCCTCCGGGCGGTCAAGAGACCCAGTACTTC.

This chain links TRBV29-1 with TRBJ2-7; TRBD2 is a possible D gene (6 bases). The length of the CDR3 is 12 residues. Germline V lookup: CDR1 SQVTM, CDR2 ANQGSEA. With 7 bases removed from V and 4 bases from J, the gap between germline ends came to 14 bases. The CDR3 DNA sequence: TGCAGCGCGGGAGAGATCCTTTACGAGCAGTACTTC. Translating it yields CSAGEILYEQYF.

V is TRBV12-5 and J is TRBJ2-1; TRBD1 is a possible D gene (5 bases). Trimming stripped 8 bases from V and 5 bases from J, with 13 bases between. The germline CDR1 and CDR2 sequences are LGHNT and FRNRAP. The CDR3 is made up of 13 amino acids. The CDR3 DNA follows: TGTGCTAGTCAGGGAAACACTCACAATGAGCAGTTCTTC. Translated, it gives CASQGNTHNEQFF.

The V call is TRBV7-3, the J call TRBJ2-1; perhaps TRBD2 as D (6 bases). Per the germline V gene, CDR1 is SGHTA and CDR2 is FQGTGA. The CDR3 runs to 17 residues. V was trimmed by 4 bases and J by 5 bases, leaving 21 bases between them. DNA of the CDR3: TGTGCCAGCAGCTCAACCCCCAGGCTAGCGCGAAACAATGAGCAGTTCTTC. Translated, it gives CASSSTPRLARNNEQFF.

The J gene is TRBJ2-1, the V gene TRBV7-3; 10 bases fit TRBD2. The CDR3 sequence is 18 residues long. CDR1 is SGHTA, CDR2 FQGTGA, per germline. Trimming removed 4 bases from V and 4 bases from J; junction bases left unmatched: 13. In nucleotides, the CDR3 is TGTGCCAGCAGCTCGCTAGCGGGAGTCCAAGTGGGATACAATGAGCAGTTCTTC. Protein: CASSSLAGVQVGYNEQFF.

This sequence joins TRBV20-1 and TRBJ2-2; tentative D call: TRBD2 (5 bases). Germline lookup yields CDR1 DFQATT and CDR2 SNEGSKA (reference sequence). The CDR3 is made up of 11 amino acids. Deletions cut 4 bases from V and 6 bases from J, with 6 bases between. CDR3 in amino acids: CSATGSGELFF. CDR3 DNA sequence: TGCAGTGCTACGGGGTCCGGGGAGCTGTTTTTT.

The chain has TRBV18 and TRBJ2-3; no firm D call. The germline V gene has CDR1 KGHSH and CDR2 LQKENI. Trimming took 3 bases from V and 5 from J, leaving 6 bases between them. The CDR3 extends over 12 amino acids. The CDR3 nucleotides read TGTGCCAGCTCACCGACGGAAGATACGCAGTATTTT. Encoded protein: CASSPTEDTQYF.

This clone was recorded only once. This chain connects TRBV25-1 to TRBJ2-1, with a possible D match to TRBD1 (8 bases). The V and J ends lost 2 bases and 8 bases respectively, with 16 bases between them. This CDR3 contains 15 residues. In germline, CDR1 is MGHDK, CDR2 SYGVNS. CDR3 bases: TGTGCCAGCAGTGAACCGACAGGGGACTATGATGAGCAGTTCTTC. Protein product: CASSEPTGDYDEQFF.

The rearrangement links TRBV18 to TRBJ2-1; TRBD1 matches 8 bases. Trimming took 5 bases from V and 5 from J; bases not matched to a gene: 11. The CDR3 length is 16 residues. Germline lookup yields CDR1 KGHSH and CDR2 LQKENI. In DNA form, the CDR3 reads TGTGCCAGCTCAATACATATAGGGACAGGAGACAATGAGCAGTTCTTC. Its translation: CASSIHIGTGDNEQFF.

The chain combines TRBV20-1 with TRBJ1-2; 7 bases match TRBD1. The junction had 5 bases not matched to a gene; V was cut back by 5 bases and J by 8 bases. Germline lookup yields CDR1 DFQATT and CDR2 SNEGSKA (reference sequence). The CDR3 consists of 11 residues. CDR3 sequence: CSAETGNGYTF. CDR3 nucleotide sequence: TGCAGTGCTGAGACAGGGAACGGCTACACCTTC.

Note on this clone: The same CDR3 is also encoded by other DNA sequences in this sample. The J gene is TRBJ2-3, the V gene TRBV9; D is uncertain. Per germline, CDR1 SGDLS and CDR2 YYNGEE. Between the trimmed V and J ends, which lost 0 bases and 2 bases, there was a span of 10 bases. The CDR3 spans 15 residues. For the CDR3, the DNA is TGTGCCAGCAGCGTAGTCGGAAGCTCCACAGATACGCAGTATTTT. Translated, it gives CASSVVGSSTDTQYF.

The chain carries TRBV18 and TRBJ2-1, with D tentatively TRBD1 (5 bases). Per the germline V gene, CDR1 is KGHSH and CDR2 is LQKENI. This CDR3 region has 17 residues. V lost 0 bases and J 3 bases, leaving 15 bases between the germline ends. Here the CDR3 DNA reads TGTGCCAGCTCACCACCGTGGACAAAGGCCGGCTACAATGAGCAGTTCTTC. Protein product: CASSPPWTKAGYNEQFF.

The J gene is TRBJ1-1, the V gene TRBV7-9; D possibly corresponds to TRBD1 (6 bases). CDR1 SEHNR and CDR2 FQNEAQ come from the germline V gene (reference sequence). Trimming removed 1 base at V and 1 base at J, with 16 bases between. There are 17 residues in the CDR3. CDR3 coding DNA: TGTGCCAGCAGCTTAGTGTTGGGCAGGGGAAGGAACACTGAAGCTTTCTTT. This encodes CASSLVLGRGRNTEAFF.

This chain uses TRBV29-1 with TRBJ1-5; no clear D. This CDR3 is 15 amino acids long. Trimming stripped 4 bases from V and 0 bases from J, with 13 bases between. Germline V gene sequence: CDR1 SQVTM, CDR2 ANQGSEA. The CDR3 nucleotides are TGCAGCGTTGGGGGTATGAGGGATAGCAATCAGCCCCAGCATTTT. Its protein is CSVGGMRDSNQPQHF.

Written as DNA, the CDR3 is TGTGCCAGCAGTAGGAGTGGGAGTGAGACCCAGTACTTC. Protein product: CASSRSGSETQYF. J is TRBJ2-5 and V is TRBV28; tentatively, D is TRBD2 (5 bases). The CDR3 extends over 13 amino acids. Trimming stripped 5 bases from V and 5 bases from J, with 12 bases between. Germline CDR1 reads MDHEN; CDR2 reads SYDVKM.

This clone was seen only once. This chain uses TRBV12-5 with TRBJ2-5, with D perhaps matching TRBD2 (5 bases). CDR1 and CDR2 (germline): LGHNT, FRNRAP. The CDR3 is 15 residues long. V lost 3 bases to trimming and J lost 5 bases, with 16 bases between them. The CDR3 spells CASGFTSGRGETQYF. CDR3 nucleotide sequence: TGTGCTAGTGGTTTCACCTCCGGGCGAGGGGAGACCCAGTACTTC.

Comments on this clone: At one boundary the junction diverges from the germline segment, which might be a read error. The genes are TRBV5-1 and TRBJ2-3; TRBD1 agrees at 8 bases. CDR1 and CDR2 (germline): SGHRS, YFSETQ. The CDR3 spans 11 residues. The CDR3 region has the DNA TGCGCCAGCAGCTCGACAGGGGCCGATATTTTT. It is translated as CASSSTGADIF.

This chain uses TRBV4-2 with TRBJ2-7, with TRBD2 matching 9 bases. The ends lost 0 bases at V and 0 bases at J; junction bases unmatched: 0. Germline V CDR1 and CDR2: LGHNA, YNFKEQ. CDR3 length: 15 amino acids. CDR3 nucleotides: TGTGCCAGCAGCCAAGAACTAGCGGGCTCCTACGAGCAGTACTTC. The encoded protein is CASSQELAGSYEQYF.